This is a list of T cell receptor beta chains from one sample in a study of blood T cell repertoires in COVID-19. Sequencing was performed with immunoSEQ multiplex PCR; in TCRdb, only in-frame clones are kept and a portion is missing. The repertoire holds just over 300,000 clones, with under 90% as singletons. Sequenced sample: peripheral blood. The receptors were gathered from a woman under 40 with COVID-19, enrolled during active disease. CDR3s include the opening cysteine and the closing phenylalanine or tryptophan. The D gene is left open where the match is weak. Expanded clones are given a class, and other clones once, few, many or no size at all.

- | TRBJ1-5 | TRBV12-3/TRBV12-4 | - | TGTGCCATCCTTTCCGAGGATCAGCCCCAGCATTTT | CAILSEDQPQHF
- | TRBJ1-3 | TRBV29-1 | TRBD1 | TGCAGCGTGAGGGACAGGGGGGGAAACACCATATATTTT | CSVRDRGGNTIYF
- | TRBJ1-2 | TRBV28 | - | TGTGCCAGCAGTTTTCGTTTTGATCACAAGTATGGCTACACCTTC | CASSFRFDHKYGYTF
- | TRBJ1-2 | TRBV6-5 | - | TGTGCCAGCAGAAGGGAGGCCTATGGCTACACCTTC | CASRREAYGYTF
once | TRBJ1-6 | TRBV7-9 | - | TGTGCCGGGGCAGGGGAGGGACCCAATTCACCCCTCCACTTT | CAGAGEGPNSPLHF
once | TRBJ1-4 | TRBV5-6 | - | TGTGCCAGCAGCTTGCAGTCAGCTAATGAAAAACTGTTTTTT | CASSLQSANEKLFF
once | TRBJ1-5 | TRBV15 | - | TGTGCCACCAGCAGAGATGTTCAGAATCAGCCCCAGCATTTT | CATSRDVQNQPQHF
- | TRBJ1-4 | TRBV5-4 | - | TGTGCCAGCAGCTCCAGAAACAATAATGAAAAACTGTTTTTT | CASSSRNNNEKLFF
- | TRBJ2-1 | TRBV3-1/TRBV3-2 | TRBD2 | TGTGCCAGCAGCCAAGTAGCGGGGGGGCCGAATGAGCAGTTCTTC | CASSQVAGGPNEQFF
- | TRBJ1-4 | TRBV7-8 | - | TGTGCCAGCAGCTTAGGAGGCCGCCCGGTATCGAAAAAACTGTTTTTT | CASSLGGRPVSKKLFF